The clone carrying this T cell receptor (beta chain) was counted ten times or more. Its antigen is unknown. The diagnostic basis comprised clinical symptoms, serum thyroxine and TRAb, thyroid ultrasound and orbital computed tomography. The source material, RNA transcripts, was used to amplify TCR beta CDR3 regions. HTBI primers were employed in a first-round RT-PCR of the TCR CDR3. One entry per CDR3 protein, called by TCRdb with MiXCR from the multiplex PCR reads. Of more than 40,000 distinct CDR3 sequences listed, around 48% are singletons. The sample is drawn from a study of T cells in Graves' hyperthyroidism and ophthalmopathy. Study results and limitations: Ophthalmopathy was told apart from stable hyperthyroidism by a 13 V-J model.

CDR1 SGHRS and CDR2 YFSETQ come from the germline V gene. Trimming left V 5 bases short and J 0 bases short, with 14 bases between. This CDR3 has 15 residues. The sequence was obtained from a woman aged 45-60 years with Graves' hyperthyroidism. The rearrangement uses TRBV5-1 and TRBJ1-1; perhaps TRBD1 as D (6 bases). The specimen sequenced was peripheral blood or thyroid tissue (not recorded which). In DNA form, the CDR3 reads TGCGCCAGCAGGGCCGGGGGCGGGATGAACACTGAAGCTTTCTTT. Amino acid sequence: CASRAGGGMNTEAFF.